This TCR beta chain was recorded in a study of Ad26.COV2.S vaccination and SARS-CoV-2 variants. Study outcomes and limitations: Marked by substantial breadth, spike-specific CD8+ and CD4+ T cell responses were reportedly seen after vaccination.

The treatment was: some 20 received Ad26.COV2.S at low or high dose, single or two shots; roughly 5 received placebo; per-sample allocation not given. On day 63 after the first injection, vaccine and placebo recipients gave samples. Data came from immunoSEQ multiplex PCR; TCRdb stores just in-frame clones and leaves some out. The table shows 300,000 to 400,000 clones, with about nine tenths occurring only once. As concerns this clone: As yet, its antigen is unknown.

Sequencing used peripheral blood, obtained in a trial of Ad26.COV2.S vaccine versus placebo. The receptor comes from a person aged 18-60 years who received the Ad26.COV2.S COVID-19 vaccine or a placebo.

CDR3 region: CASSTLTGDRLNEQFF. For the CDR3, the DNA is TGTGCCAGCAGCACCCTAACAGGGGATCGTTTAAATGAGCAGTTCTTC. This chain links TRBV9 with TRBJ2-1, with 7 positions matching TRBD1. V lost 4 bases, J lost 7 bases, and 14 bases stayed unmatched. Germline loops: CDR1 SGDLS, CDR2 YYNGEE. The CDR3 sequence is 16 residues long.